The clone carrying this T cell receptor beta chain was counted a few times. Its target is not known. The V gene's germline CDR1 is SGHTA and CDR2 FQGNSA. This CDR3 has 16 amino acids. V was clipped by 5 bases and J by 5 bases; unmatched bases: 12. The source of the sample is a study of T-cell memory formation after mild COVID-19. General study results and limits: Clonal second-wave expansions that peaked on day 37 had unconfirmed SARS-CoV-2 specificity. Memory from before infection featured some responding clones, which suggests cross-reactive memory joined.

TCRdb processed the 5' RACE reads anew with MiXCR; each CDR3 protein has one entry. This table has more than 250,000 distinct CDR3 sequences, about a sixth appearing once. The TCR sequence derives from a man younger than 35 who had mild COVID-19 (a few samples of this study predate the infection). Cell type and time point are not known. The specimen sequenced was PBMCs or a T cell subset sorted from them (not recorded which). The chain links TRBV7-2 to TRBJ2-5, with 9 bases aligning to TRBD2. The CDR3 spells CASSAFAGGRMETQYF. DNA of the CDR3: TGTGCCAGCAGCGCCTTCGCGGGGGGGCGTATGGAGACCCAGTACTTC.